Listed below are T cell receptor beta chains from one sample, sequenced in a study of OX40 agonist ivuxolimab in advanced cancers. Sequenced by immunoSEQ multiplex PCR; TCRdb stores in-frame clones only, minus some. The repertoire holds 50,000 to 65,000 clones, approximately 91% seen once, with about 18% in the top ten. Sample: CD4+ or CD8+ T cells sorted from blood, taken in a trial of the OX40 agonist ivuxolimab. The receptors originated from an adult with an advanced solid tumor such as melanoma, head and neck, liver or kidney cancer. The CDR3 runs from the conserved cysteine through the conserved F or W. D genes are given only for firm matches. A clone size is listed for some rows: how often the clone was seen (once, few, many), or a class if it is expanded.

v_gene	j_gene	abundance	d_gene	CDR3nt	CDR3aa
TRBV2	TRBJ2-2	-	-	TGTGCCAGCAGTGAAGTAGTTGAGGATCGGTCCGCCGGGGAGCTGTTTTTT	CASSEVVEDRSAGELFF
TRBV7-9	TRBJ1-2	-	-	TGTGCCAGCAGCTTAGCGTCTAGGACAAATGGCTACACCTTC	CASSLASRTNGYTF
TRBV7-9	TRBJ2-1	once	TRBD1	TGTGCCAGCAGCTTAGCGGAGGGACAGGGGGACAATGAGCAGTTCTTC	CASSLAEGQGDNEQFF
TRBV5-4	TRBJ2-5	once	-	TGTGCCAGCAGCTTTCAGGATTTTTGGGCAGAGACCCAGTACTTC	CASSFQDFWAETQYF
TRBV27	TRBJ2-5	-	-	TGTGCCAGCAGTTTAGGAGAGACCCAGTACTTC	CASSLGETQYF
TRBV28	TRBJ1-2	-	TRBD1	TGTGCCAGCAACCTAGACAGGGTCTATGGCTACACCTTC	CASNLDRVYGYTF
TRBV6-5	TRBJ1-1	-	-	TGTGCCAGCAGCCTGACAGGCCAAGTGAACACTGAAGCTTTCTTT	CASSLTGQVNTEAFF
TRBV5-8	TRBJ2-3	-	TRBD2	TGTGCCAGCAGCAGGCCCACTAGCGGATTCACAGATACGCAGTATTTT	CASSRPTSGFTDTQYF
TRBV11-2	TRBJ2-1	-	TRBD2	TGTGCCAGCAGCTCCGGACTAGCGGGAGGAGGGGTGTACAATGAGCAGTTCTTC	CASSSGLAGGGVYNEQFF
TRBV4-3	TRBJ2-3	-	-	TGCGCCAGCAGCCAAGACGGTCTTAGCACAGATACGCAGTATTTT	CASSQDGLSTDTQYF
TRBV5-4	TRBJ2-5	-	TRBD2	TGTGCCAGCAGCTTATGGGACTATCAAGAGACCCAGTACTTC	CASSLWDYQETQYF
TRBV7-9	TRBJ1-4	-	-	TGTGCCAGCAGCTCGGATGCTAATGAAAAACTGTTTTTT	CASSSDANEKLFF
TRBV13	TRBJ2-7	-	TRBD2	TGTGCCAGCAGCTTGGGGCGGGGGTCCTACGAGCAGTACTTC	CASSLGRGSYEQYF
TRBV6-1	TRBJ1-4	-	-	TGTGCCAGCAGTGGTGCCACAACTAATGAAAAACTGTTTTTT	CASSGATTNEKLFF
TRBV7-9	TRBJ2-7	-	-	TGTGCCAGCAGCCTGGGGGGACAGTCCTACGAGCAGTACTTC	CASSLGGQSYEQYF
TRBV4-1	TRBJ2-5	once	-	TGCGCCAGCAGCCAAGGTACAGGCGAACAAGAGACCCAGTACTTC	CASSQGTGEQETQYF
TRBV30	TRBJ1-2	-	-	TGTGCCTGGAGTGGGGGCATGGGGGGCGGTGTCTACACCTTC	CAWSGGMGGGVYTF
TRBV5-1	TRBJ2-7	once	-	TGCGCCAGCAACTTGGCCCTGGGAGCAACCTACGAGCAGTACTTC	CASNLALGATYEQYF
TRBV19	TRBJ2-7	-	-	TGTGCCAGTAGTATGGGTGAAACCTACGAGCAGTACTTC	CASSMGETYEQYF
TRBV4-3	TRBJ1-4	-	-	TGCGCCAGCAGCCCCGGAGGGGCAAAGGGGAATGAAAAACTGTTTTTT	CASSPGGAKGNEKLFF
TRBV5-1	TRBJ1-4	-	TRBD1	TGCGCCAGCAGCGGGGGAGGGGGCCTTGGTGAAAAACTGTTTTTT	CASSGGGGLGEKLFF
TRBV6-5	TRBJ2-7	-	-	TGTGCCAGCAGTTACCGGGGCTACGAGCAGTACTTC	CASSYRGYEQYF
TRBV5-1	TRBJ2-3	many	-	TGCGCCAGCAGCTTGGGGGACAGCACAGATACGCAGTATTTT	CASSLGDSTDTQYF
TRBV28	TRBJ1-2	-	-	TGTGCCAGCAGTTTTAGGGACAACGACCACTATGGCTACACCTTC	CASSFRDNDHYGYTF
TRBV5-1	TRBJ2-7	-	TRBD2	TGCGCCAGCAGCTTGGCGCCTAGCGGAACCTACGAGCAGTACTTC	CASSLAPSGTYEQYF
TRBV27	TRBJ1-1	-	TRBD1	TGTGCCAGCAGTAAGGGGGCACTAGGAAACACTGAAGCTTTCTTT	CASSKGALGNTEAFF
TRBV5-4	TRBJ2-7	-	-	TGTGCCAGCAGCCCGGCGGGGGCGGACGAGCAGTACTTC	CASSPAGADEQYF
TRBV2	TRBJ2-3	-	-	TGTGCCAGCAGTGAAGTGGCTAGCGTGAGCACAGATACGCAGTATTTT	CASSEVASVSTDTQYF
TRBV18	TRBJ2-3	-	-	TGTGCCAGCTGTATAACAACTCACACAGATACGCAGTATTTT	CASCITTHTDTQYF
TRBV4-3	TRBJ2-7	-	-	TGCGCCAGCAGCCAAGATGAGGGACTCCTTTACGAGCAGTACTTC	CASSQDEGLLYEQYF
TRBV30	TRBJ2-1	few	TRBD2	TGTGCCTGGACCTACCTAGCGGGAGAGTACAATGAGCAGTTCTTC	CAWTYLAGEYNEQFF
TRBV7-9	TRBJ2-3	-	-	TGTGCCAGCATAACCCAGGACAGCTACACAGATACGCAGTATTTT	CASITQDSYTDTQYF
TRBV11-2	TRBJ1-5	-	-	TGTGCCAGCAGCTTGGCTCAGGGGAATCAGCCCCAGCATTTT	CASSLAQGNQPQHF
TRBV6-1	TRBJ2-7	-	-	TGTGCCAGCAGTGAAATGAGGGTAGGCGAGCAGTACTTC	CASSEMRVGEQYF
TRBV11-2	TRBJ2-5	-	TRBD1	TGTGCCAGCACCCGGGACAGTCAAGAGACCCAGTACTTC	CASTRDSQETQYF
TRBV13	TRBJ1-1	-	-	TGTGCCAGCAGCTTAGGCCGCGGGACCTCGGGCACTGAAGCTTTCTTT	CASSLGRGTSGTEAFF
TRBV28	TRBJ2-3	-	TRBD2	TGTGCCAGCAGTTTACCTCGACTAGCGGATTTCACAGATACGCAGTATTTT	CASSLPRLADFTDTQYF
TRBV7-2	TRBJ2-7	-	-	TGTGCCAGCAGCTTCGCCTACGAGCAGTACTTC	CASSFAYEQYF
TRBV28	TRBJ2-7	once	TRBD2	TGTGCCAGCAGAAAGACTGGACTAGCGGGAGGTTGGGGCTACGAGCAGTACTTC	CASRKTGLAGGWGYEQYF
TRBV25-1	TRBJ2-2	-	-	TGTGCCAGCAACGGGAACACCGGGGAGCTGTTTTTT	CASNGNTGELFF